This T cell receptor beta chain came from a study of T cell responses to AZD1222 COVID-19 vaccine. Whole-study results and caveats: Only five to seven individuals given AZD1222 were seropositive at baseline. Epitopes outside B.1.351 and B.1.1.7 mutated regions reportedly drew nearly half of spike TCRs. The donor group comprised mostly white British people and more females; the analysis possibly underestimated clonal diversity.

Germline V lookup: CDR1 SGHDN, CDR2 FVKESK. Trimming shortened V by 4 bases and J by 4 bases, and 7 bases separated the two germline ends. The CDR3 totals 12 residues. Sequenced by immunoSEQ multiplex PCR; TCRdb stores in-frame clones only, minus some. The sample holds 180,000 or so clones, roughly 93% seen once. For this clone: As yet, its antigen is unknown.

This specimen was peripheral blood, taken 28 days after the second dose of the MenACWY control vaccine. This clonotype was sampled from an adult who received the MenACWY meningococcal vaccine as a control. V and J are TRBV14 and TRBJ1-2; no clear D. CDR3 sequence (DNA): TGTGCCAGCAGCCCAGGATTCTATGGCTACACCTTC. As protein: CASSPGFYGYTF.